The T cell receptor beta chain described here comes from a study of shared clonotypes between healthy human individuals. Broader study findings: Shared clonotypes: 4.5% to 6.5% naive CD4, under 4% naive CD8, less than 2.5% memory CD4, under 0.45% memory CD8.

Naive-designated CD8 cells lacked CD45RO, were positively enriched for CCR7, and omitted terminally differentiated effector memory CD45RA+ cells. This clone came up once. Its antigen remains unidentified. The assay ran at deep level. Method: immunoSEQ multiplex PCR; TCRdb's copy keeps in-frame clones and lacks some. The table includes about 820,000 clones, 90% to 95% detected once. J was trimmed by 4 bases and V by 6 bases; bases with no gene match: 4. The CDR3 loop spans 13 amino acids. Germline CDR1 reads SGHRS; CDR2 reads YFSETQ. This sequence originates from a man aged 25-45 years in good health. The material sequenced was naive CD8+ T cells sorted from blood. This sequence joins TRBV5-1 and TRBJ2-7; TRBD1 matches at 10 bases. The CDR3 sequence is CASTGTGEYEQYF. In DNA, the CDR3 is TGCGCCAGCACTGGGACAGGGGAGTACGAGCAGTACTTC.